Listed below are T cell receptor beta chains from one sample, sequenced in a study of shared clonotypes between healthy human individuals. Assay: immunoSEQ multiplex PCR; the TCRdb copy retains only in-frame clones and omits some. The repertoire consists of some 1,600,000 clones, with about 98% occurring once and the leading ten covering roughly 0.4%. Sequences were obtained from naive CD4+ T cells sorted from blood. The receptors originated from a man younger than 45 in good health. Both conserved end residues are part of each CDR3. D genes are given only for firm matches. Where a row states a size, it is once, few, many or the class of an expanded clone; other rows omit it.

>.|TRBJ2-1|TRBV11-2|TRBD2
CASSSSPRLAGGSEQFF
TGTGCCAGCAGCTCATCCCCCCGACTAGCGGGAGGATCTGAGCAGTTCTTC
>.|TRBJ2-7|TRBV30|.
CAWSGLGYEQYF
TGTGCCTGGAGTGGGTTGGGGTACGAGCAGTACTTC
>.|TRBJ1-4|TRBV7-9|TRBD1
CASSNPTGGNEKLFF
TGTGCCAGCAGCAACCCGACAGGGGGTAATGAAAAACTGTTTTTT
>.|TRBJ2-6|TRBV18|.
CASSPGANVLTF
TGTGCCAGCTCACCTGGTGCCAACGTCCTGACTTTC
>.|TRBJ1-1|TRBV6-6|TRBD1
CASRTGQLNTEAFF
TGTGCCAGCCGGACGGGACAGTTGAACACTGAAGCTTTCTTT
>.|TRBJ2-7|TRBV28|TRBD2
CASSRTSGTHEQYF
TGTGCCAGCAGCCGGACTAGCGGGACCCACGAGCAGTACTTC
>once|TRBJ1-3|TRBV5-4|.
CASSLEGGGPGNTIYF
TGTGCCAGCAGCTTGGAGGGTGGGGGCCCTGGAAACACCATATATTTT
>.|TRBJ2-1|TRBV19|TRBD2
CASRPSGPYNEQFF
TGTGCCAGTAGGCCTAGCGGACCCTACAATGAGCAGTTCTTC
>once|TRBJ2-3|TRBV5-1|TRBD1
CASSLGGQGFSDTQYF
TGCGCCAGCAGCTTGGGGGGACAGGGATTTTCAGATACGCAGTATTTT
>.|TRBJ2-5|TRBV5-4|TRBD2
CASSSYIPLLAGQETQYF
TGTGCCAGCAGCTCCTATATACCACTACTAGCGGGCCAAGAGACCCAGTACTTC
>.|TRBJ2-3|TRBV7-2|TRBD1
CASSSRRQGAVLVDTQYF
TGTGCCAGCAGCTCACGAAGGCAGGGGGCCGTATTAGTGGATACGCAGTATTTT
>.|TRBJ2-1|TRBV7-9|TRBD2
CASSLRTSGRIESYNEQFF
TGTGCCAGCAGCTTAAGAACTAGCGGGAGAATCGAGTCCTACAATGAGCAGTTCTTC
>.|TRBJ2-7|TRBV5-5|TRBD1
CASSSRGQKPYEQYF
TGTGCCAGCAGCAGCCGGGGACAGAAACCCTACGAGCAGTACTTC
>.|TRBJ1-5|TRBV15|.
CATSRDPGNSNQPQHF
TGTGCCACCAGCAGAGACCCGGGGAATAGCAATCAGCCCCAGCATTTT
>.|TRBJ2-7|TRBV4-1|TRBD2
CASSQVWGAGVRYEQYF
TGCGCCAGCAGCCAAGTTTGGGGAGCGGGAGTAAGATACGAGCAGTACTTC
>once|TRBJ2-7|TRBV5-4|TRBD1
CASSTYGTGGVEQYF
TGTGCCAGCAGCACCTACGGGACAGGGGGCGTCGAGCAGTACTTC
>.|TRBJ2-7|TRBV14|TRBD1
CASSQLSQGASTVIYEQYF
TGTGCCAGCAGCCAACTCTCCCAGGGGGCATCTACGGTAATCTACGAGCAGTACTTC
>.|TRBJ2-7|TRBV4-1|.
CASSQAILGHIHF
TGCGCCAGCAGCCAAGCCATCCTCGGACATATTCACTTC
>.|TRBJ2-5|TRBV11-2|TRBD2
CASSTGTSGIEETQYF
TGTGCCAGCAGCACTGGGACTAGCGGGATAGAGGAGACCCAGTACTTC
>.|TRBJ2-3|TRBV6-6|.
CASSYSGGTDTQYF
TGTGCCAGCAGTTATTCAGGGGGCACAGATACGCAGTATTTT
>.|TRBJ1-1|TRBV5-1|TRBD1
CASGSTRSGQVVTEAFF
TGCGCCAGCGGATCAACCCGAAGTGGACAGGTGGTCACTGAAGCTTTCTTT
>.|TRBJ2-3|TRBV4-1|TRBD1
CASSQALWTGTGVDTQYF
TGCGCCAGCAGCCAAGCACTGTGGACCGGGACAGGGGTAGATACGCAGTATTTT
>.|TRBJ2-7|TRBV9|.
CASSVGVDSREQYF
TGTGCCAGCAGCGTAGGAGTGGACTCACGGGAGCAGTACTTC
>once|TRBJ2-5|TRBV6-5|.
CASSYSGQETQYF
TGTGCCAGCAGTTACTCCGGTCAAGAGACCCAGTACTTC
>.|TRBJ2-1|TRBV5-1|TRBD1
CASSLPTTGVEQFF
TGCGCCAGCAGCTTGCCAACAACAGGGGTTGAGCAGTTCTTC
>.|TRBJ2-5|TRBV18|.
CASSQGRAAQETQYF
TGTGCCAGCTCACAAGGGCGAGCGGCTCAAGAGACCCAGTACTTC
>.|TRBJ2-2|TRBV6-4|.
CASSAFANTGELFF
TGTGCCAGCAGTGCTTTCGCGAACACCGGGGAGCTGTTTTTT
>.|TRBJ2-6|TRBV29-1|.
CSVAAGANVLTF
TGCAGCGTTGCTGCGGGGGCCAACGTCCTGACTTTC
>.|TRBJ2-5|TRBV9|.
CASSARPDAETQYF
TGTGCCAGCAGCGCCCGTCCCGACGCGGAGACCCAGTACTTC
>.|TRBJ1-4|TRBV27|.
CASSFFQVNEKLFF
TGTGCCAGCAGTTTTTTCCAGGTTAATGAAAAACTGTTTTTT
>.|TRBJ2-1|TRBV11-3|TRBD2
CASSSRTSGRGYNEQFF
TGTGCCAGCAGCTCACGGACAAGCGGGAGGGGATACAATGAGCAGTTCTTC
>.|TRBJ2-1|TRBV15|.
CATSRDPDTIYNEQFF
TGTGCCACCAGCAGAGATCCGGACACAATCTACAATGAGCAGTTCTTC
>.|TRBJ1-3|TRBV7-9|TRBD1
CASSHRDRGPGNTIYF
TGTGCCAGCAGCCACCGGGACAGGGGACCTGGAAACACCATATATTTT
>.|TRBJ1-1|TRBV5-6|.
CASRRWAVMNTEAFF
TGTGCCAGCAGGAGGTGGGCCGTGATGAACACTGAAGCTTTCTTT
>.|TRBJ2-7|TRBV9|.
CASSDKAESSYEQYF
TGTGCCAGCAGCGATAAAGCGGAGAGCTCCTACGAGCAGTACTTC
>.|TRBJ1-1|TRBV29-1|TRBD1
CSVGSQGGTEAFF
TGCAGCGTTGGATCACAGGGGGGAACTGAAGCTTTCTTT
>.|TRBJ2-5|TRBV18|.
CASSPAGAQETQYF
TGTGCCAGCTCACCCGCCGGGGCACAAGAGACCCAGTACTTC
>.|TRBJ2-5|TRBV23-1|.
CASSQPFMLSGETQYF
TGCGCCAGCAGTCAACCATTTATGCTGTCGGGGGAGACCCAGTACTTC
>.|TRBJ1-5|TRBV19|.
CASSTAGASNQPQHF
TGTGCCAGTAGCACAGCAGGGGCGAGCAATCAGCCCCAGCATTTT
>.|TRBJ2-7|TRBV11-2|TRBD2
CASSLKRRELDEQYF
TGTGCCAGCAGCTTAAAGAGGCGGGAGCTTGACGAGCAGTACTTC
>.|TRBJ1-5|TRBV11-2|TRBD1
CASSRTGGEPQHF
TGTGCCAGCAGCCGAACAGGGGGGGAGCCCCAGCATTTT